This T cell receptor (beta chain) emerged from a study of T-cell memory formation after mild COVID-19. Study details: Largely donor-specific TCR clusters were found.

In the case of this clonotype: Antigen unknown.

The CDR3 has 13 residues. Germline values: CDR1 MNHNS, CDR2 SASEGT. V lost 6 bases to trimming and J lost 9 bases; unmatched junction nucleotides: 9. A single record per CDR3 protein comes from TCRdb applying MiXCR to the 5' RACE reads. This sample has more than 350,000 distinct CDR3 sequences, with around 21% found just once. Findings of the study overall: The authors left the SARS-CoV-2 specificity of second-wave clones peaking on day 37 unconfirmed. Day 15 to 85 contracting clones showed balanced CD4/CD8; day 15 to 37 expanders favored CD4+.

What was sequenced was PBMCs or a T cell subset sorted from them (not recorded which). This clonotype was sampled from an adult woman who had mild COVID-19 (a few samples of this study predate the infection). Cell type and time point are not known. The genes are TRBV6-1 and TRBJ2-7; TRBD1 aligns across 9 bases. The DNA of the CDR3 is TGTGCCAGCAGCACACAGGGGGCATCGAGGCAGTACTTC. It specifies CASSTQGASRQYF.